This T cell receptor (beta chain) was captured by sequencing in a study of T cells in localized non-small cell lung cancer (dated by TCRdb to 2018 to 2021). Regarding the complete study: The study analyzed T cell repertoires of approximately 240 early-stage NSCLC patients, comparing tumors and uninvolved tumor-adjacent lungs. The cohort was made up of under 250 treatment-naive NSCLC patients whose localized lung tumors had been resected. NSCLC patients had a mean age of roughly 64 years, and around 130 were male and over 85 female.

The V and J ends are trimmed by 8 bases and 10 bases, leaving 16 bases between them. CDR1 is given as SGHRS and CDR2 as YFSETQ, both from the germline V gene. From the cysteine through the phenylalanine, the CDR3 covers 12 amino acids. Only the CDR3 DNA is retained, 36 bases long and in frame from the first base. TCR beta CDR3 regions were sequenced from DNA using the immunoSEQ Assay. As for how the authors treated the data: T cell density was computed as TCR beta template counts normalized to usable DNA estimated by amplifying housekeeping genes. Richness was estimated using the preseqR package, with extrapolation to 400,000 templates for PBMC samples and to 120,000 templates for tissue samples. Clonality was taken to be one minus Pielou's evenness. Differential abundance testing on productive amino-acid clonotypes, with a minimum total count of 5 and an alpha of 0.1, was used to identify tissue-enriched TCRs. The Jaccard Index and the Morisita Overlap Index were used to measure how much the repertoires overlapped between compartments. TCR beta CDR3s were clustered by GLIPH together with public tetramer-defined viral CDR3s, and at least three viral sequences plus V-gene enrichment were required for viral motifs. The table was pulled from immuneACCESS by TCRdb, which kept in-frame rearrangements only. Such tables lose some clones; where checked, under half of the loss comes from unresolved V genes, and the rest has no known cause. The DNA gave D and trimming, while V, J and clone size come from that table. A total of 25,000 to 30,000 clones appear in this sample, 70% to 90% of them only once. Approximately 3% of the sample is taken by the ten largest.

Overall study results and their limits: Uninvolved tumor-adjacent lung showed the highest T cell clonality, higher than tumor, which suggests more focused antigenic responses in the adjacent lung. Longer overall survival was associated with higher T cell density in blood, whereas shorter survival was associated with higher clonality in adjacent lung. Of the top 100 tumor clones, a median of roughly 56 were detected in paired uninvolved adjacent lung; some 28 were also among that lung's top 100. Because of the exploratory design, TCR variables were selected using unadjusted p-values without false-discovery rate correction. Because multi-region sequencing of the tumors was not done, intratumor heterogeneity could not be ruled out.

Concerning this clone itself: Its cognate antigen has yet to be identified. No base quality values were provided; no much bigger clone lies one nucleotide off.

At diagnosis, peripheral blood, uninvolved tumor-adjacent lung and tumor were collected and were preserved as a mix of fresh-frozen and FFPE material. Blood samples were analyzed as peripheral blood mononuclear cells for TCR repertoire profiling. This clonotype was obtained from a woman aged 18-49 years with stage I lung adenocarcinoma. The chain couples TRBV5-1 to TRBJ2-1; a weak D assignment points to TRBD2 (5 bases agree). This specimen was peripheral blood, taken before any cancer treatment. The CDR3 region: CASSRDLVEQFF. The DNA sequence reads TGCGCCAGTAGCCGGGATCTCGTGGAGCAGTTCTTC. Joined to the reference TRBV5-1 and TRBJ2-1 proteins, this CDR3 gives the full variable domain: KAGVTQTPRYLIKTRGQQVTLSCSPISGHRSVSWYQQTPGQGLQFLFEYFSETQRNKGNFPGRFSGRQFSNSRSEMNVSTLELGDSALYLCASSRDLVEQFFGPGTRLTVL.